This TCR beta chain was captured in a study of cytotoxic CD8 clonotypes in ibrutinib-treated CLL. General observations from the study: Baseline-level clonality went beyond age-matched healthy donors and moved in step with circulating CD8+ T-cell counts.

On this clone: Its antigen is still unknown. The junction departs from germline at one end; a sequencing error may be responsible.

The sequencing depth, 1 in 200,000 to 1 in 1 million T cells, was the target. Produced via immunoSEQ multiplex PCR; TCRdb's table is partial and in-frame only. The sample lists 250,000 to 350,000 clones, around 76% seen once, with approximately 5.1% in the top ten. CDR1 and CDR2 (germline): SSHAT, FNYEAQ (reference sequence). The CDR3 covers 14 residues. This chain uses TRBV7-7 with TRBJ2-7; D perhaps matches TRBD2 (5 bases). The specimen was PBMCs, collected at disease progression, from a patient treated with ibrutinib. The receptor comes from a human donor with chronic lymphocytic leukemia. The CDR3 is CAGSTDPGGSEQYF. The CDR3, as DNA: TGTGCCGGCAGCACCGACCCGGGCGGGTCCGAGCAGTACTTC.